A single sample gave rise to the 2 T cell receptor beta chains below, sequenced in a study of tumor and adjacent non-tumor tissue in lung cancer. RNA was extracted from bulk tissue without any cell sorting. The library came from three nested PCR rounds adapted from ARM-PCR protocols. TCRdb redid the calling of the multiplex PCR reads with MiXCR, one entry per CDR3 protein. Of about 76,000 distinct CDR3 sequences in the sample, less than 75% were seen once. The sample comprised lung tumor tissue. Receptor source: a woman in her 70s with non-small cell lung cancer.

This clonotype was picked up a small number of times. The chain couples TRBV20-1 to TRBJ1-5; D gene ambiguous. This CDR3 spans 14 amino acids. CDR1 DFQATT and CDR2 SNEGSKA come from the germline V gene (reference sequence). Between the trimmed V and J ends, which lost 5 bases and 6 bases, there was a span of 17 bases. DNA for the CDR3: TGCAGTGCTCCAGAAGGAACCATCGGTCAGCCCCAGCATTTT. Protein: CSAPEGTIGQPQHF.

This clonotype occurred many times. J is TRBJ1-4 and V is TRBV7-8; D remains ambiguous. The CDR3 length is 15 residues. V was clipped by 3 bases and J by 8 bases, with 16 bases between them. Germline loops: CDR1 SGHVS, CDR2 FQNEAQ. The CDR3 reads CASSFPGDRIEKLFF. CDR3 sequence (DNA): TGTGCCAGCAGCTTTCCGGGAGATCGGATAGAAAAACTGTTTTTT. The variable domain in full, with the rest retrieved from reference TRBV7-8 and TRBJ1-4, is GAGVSQSPRYKVAKRGQDVALRCDPISGHVSLFWYQQALGQGPEFLTYFQNEAQLDKSGLPSDRFFAERPEGSVSTLKIQRTQQEDSAVYLCASSFPGDRIEKLFFGSGTQLSVL.